This T cell receptor (beta chain) is from a study of identical twins. From the 5' RACE reads, TCRdb called clonotypes with MiXCR, one entry per CDR3 protein. The sample yields 200,000 to 250,000 distinct CDR3 sequences, 6% to 7% seen once. In this sample, this clonotype turned up a few times. This sample also belongs to another study, concerning T cells expressing NK-cell markers.

The sequence came from a woman between 18 and 30 years old in good health. Sequenced input: CD8+ T cells sorted from blood.

This CDR3 reads CASSLLVGETQYF. As DNA, the CDR3 is TGTGCCAGCAGTTTATTAGTCGGAGAGACCCAGTACTTC. The chain uses TRBV27 and TRBJ2-5; D not resolved. Germline V gene data show CDR1 as MNHEY and CDR2 as SMNVEV (reference sequence). Between the trimmed V and J ends, which lost 1 base and 4 bases, there was a span of 7 bases. The CDR3 sequence is 13 residues long.